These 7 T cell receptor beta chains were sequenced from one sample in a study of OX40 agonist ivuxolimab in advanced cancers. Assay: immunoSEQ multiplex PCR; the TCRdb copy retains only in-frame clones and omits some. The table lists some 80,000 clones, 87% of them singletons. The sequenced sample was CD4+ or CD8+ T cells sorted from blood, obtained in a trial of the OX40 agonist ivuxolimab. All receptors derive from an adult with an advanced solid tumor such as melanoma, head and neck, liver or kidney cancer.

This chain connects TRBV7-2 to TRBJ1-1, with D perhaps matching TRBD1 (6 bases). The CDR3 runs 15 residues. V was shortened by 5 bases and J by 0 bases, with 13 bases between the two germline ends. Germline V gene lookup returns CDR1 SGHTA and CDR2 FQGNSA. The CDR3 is CASSPWGAMNTEAFF. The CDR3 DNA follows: TGTGCCAGCAGCCCCTGGGGGGCGATGAACACTGAAGCTTTCTTT.

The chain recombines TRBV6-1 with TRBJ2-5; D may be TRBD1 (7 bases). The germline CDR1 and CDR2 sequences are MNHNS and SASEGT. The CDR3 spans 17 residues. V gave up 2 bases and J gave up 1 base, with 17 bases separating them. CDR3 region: CASSERGTVYSQETQYF. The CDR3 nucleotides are TGTGCCAGCAGTGAACGGGGGACAGTCTACTCCCAAGAGACCCAGTACTTC.

CDR3: CASSLGWGNTEAFF. For the CDR3, the DNA is TGCGCCAGCAGCTTGGGGTGGGGGAACACTGAAGCTTTCTTT. J is TRBJ1-1 and V is TRBV5-1; no firm D call. Germline values: CDR1 SGHRS, CDR2 YFSETQ. Trimming removed 0 bases at V and 1 base at J, with 7 bases between. The CDR3 is 14 amino acids.

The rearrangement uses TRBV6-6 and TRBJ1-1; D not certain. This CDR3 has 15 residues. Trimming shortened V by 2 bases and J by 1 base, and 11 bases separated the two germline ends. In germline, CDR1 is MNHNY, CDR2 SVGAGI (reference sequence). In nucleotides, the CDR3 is TGTGCCAGCAGTTACGGGAGGACCAAGAACACTGAAGCTTTCTTT. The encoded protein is CASSYGRTKNTEAFF.

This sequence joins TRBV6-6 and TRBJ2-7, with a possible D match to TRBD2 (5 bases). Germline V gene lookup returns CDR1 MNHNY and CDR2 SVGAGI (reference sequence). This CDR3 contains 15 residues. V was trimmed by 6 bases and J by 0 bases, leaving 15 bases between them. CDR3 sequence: CASSYLRDNSYEQYF. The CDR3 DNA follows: TGTGCCAGCAGCTATCTCCGGGATAACTCCTACGAGCAGTACTTC.

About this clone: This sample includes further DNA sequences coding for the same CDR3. The CDR3 reads CASSLDRDTEAFF. The CDR3 DNA sequence: TGTGCCAGTAGCTTGGACAGGGACACTGAAGCTTTCTTT. The chain uses TRBV19 and TRBJ1-1, with 8 positions matching TRBD1. The CDR3 loop spans 13 amino acids. V shed 6 bases, J shed 3 bases, and the junction held 3 bases outside the gene matches. Germline CDR1 reads LNHDA; CDR2 reads SQIVND (reference sequence).

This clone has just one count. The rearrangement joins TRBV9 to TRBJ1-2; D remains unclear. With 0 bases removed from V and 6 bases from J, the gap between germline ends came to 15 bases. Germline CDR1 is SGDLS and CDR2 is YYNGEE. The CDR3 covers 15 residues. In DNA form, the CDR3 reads TGTGCCAGCAGCGTAGCCATGTTCGCTGGCAATGGCTACACCTTC. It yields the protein CASSVAMFAGNGYTF.